This is a list of T cell receptor beta chains from one sample in a study of blood T cell repertoires in COVID-19. Some clones are missing from TCRdb's copy, which holds only in-frame ones; the method was immunoSEQ multiplex PCR. The data show around 170,000 clones, 80% to 90% seen once. The specimen was peripheral blood. The receptors originated from a woman between 65 and 79 years old with acute or convalescent COVID-19. Each CDR3 is given with its conserved first and last residue. Each record gives: CDR3 protein, CDR3 DNA, V gene, clone size, D gene, J gene. D genes are given only for firm matches. Clone size is given for some rows only: seen once, a few or many times, or a class if the clone is expanded.

CDR3 protein: CASSWAGAYEQYF
CDR3 DNA: TGTGCCAGCAGTTGGGCGGGCGCCTACGAGCAGTACTTC
V gene: TRBV28
clone size: NA
D gene: NA
J gene: TRBJ2-7

CDR3 protein: CASDDGVRNSPLHF
CDR3 DNA: TGTGCCAGCGACGACGGGGTACGAAATTCACCCCTCCACTTT
V gene: TRBV6-5
clone size: once
D gene: NA
J gene: TRBJ1-6

CDR3 protein: CASSERRVGEQYF
CDR3 DNA: TGCGCCAGCAGTGAGAGGAGGGTTGGAGAGCAGTACTTC
V gene: TRBV10-1
clone size: NA
D gene: NA
J gene: TRBJ2-7

CDR3 protein: CASSLTGGSTEAFF
CDR3 DNA: TGTGCCAGCAGCCTCACAGGGGGGAGCACTGAAGCTTTCTTT
V gene: TRBV3-1/TRBV3-2
clone size: NA
D gene: TRBD1
J gene: TRBJ1-1

CDR3 protein: CASSSGGSWADTQYF
CDR3 DNA: TGTGCCAGCAGCTCGGGGGGGAGTTGGGCAGATACGCAGTATTTT
V gene: TRBV7-9
clone size: NA
D gene: TRBD2
J gene: TRBJ2-3

CDR3 protein: CASSQGREGNTEAFF
CDR3 DNA: TGTGCCAGCAGCCAAGGGAGAGAGGGGAACACTGAAGCTTTCTTT
V gene: TRBV3-1/TRBV3-2
clone size: NA
D gene: NA
J gene: TRBJ1-1

CDR3 protein: CASREGQVWYNEQFF
CDR3 DNA: TGTGCCAGCAGAGAAGGGCAGGTGTGGTACAATGAGCAGTTCTTC
V gene: TRBV2
clone size: NA
D gene: NA
J gene: TRBJ2-1

CDR3 protein: CASSLTGRRDYTF
CDR3 DNA: TGTGCCAGCAGCTTGACAGGGAGGAGGGACTACACCTTC
V gene: TRBV13
clone size: few
D gene: TRBD1
J gene: TRBJ1-2

CDR3 protein: CASSLLDSGLAVETQYF
CDR3 DNA: TGTGCCAGCAGCTTACTGGACAGCGGACTAGCTGTGGAGACCCAGTACTTC
V gene: TRBV7-9
clone size: NA
D gene: TRBD2
J gene: TRBJ2-5

CDR3 protein: CASSTGAGQGETQYF
CDR3 DNA: TGTGCCAGCAGCACCGGAGCGGGACAGGGGGAGACCCAGTACTTC
V gene: TRBV7-2
clone size: NA
D gene: TRBD1
J gene: TRBJ2-5

CDR3 protein: CASSRDRGLSGNTIYF
CDR3 DNA: TGTGCCAGCAGTAGGGACAGGGGGCTCTCTGGAAACACCATATATTTT
V gene: TRBV27
clone size: NA
D gene: TRBD1
J gene: TRBJ1-3

CDR3 protein: CASSLRIASGKNIQYF
CDR3 DNA: TGTGCCAGCAGCTTAAGGATCGCTAGCGGCAAAAACATTCAGTACTTC
V gene: TRBV5-6
clone size: once
D gene: TRBD2
J gene: TRBJ2-4

CDR3 protein: CASSVTGPPTTYEQYF
CDR3 DNA: TGTGCCAGTAGTGTTACGGGCCCACCGACTACCTACGAGCAGTACTTC
V gene: TRBV19
clone size: NA
D gene: NA
J gene: TRBJ2-7

CDR3 protein: CASSLAMTAGNTIYF
CDR3 DNA: TGTGCCAGCAGCTTGGCGATGACAGCGGGAAACACCATATATTTT
V gene: TRBV5-5
clone size: NA
D gene: NA
J gene: TRBJ1-3

CDR3 protein: CASSSLDRPDTGELFF
CDR3 DNA: TGTGCCAGTAGTTCCCTGGACAGGCCGGATACCGGGGAGCTGTTTTTT
V gene: TRBV19
clone size: NA
D gene: TRBD1
J gene: TRBJ2-2

CDR3 protein: CASSLSRGRKLFF
CDR3 DNA: TGTGCCAGCAGCTTGTCCAGGGGGAGGAAGCTGTTTTTT
V gene: TRBV5-5
clone size: few
D gene: NA
J gene: TRBJ2-2

CDR3 protein: CASSQIDRSYNSPLHF
CDR3 DNA: TGCGCCAGCAGCCAGATAGACAGGTCATATAATTCACCCCTCCACTTT
V gene: TRBV4-1
clone size: NA
D gene: NA
J gene: TRBJ1-6

CDR3 protein: CASSLGQGTEAFF
CDR3 DNA: TGTGCCAGCAGCTTAGGGCAGGGCACTGAAGCTTTCTTT
V gene: TRBV7-2
clone size: NA
D gene: NA
J gene: TRBJ1-1

CDR3 protein: CASSLQGGSYNEQFF
CDR3 DNA: TGTGCCAGCAGCTTGCAGGGGGGCTCCTACAATGAGCAGTTCTTC
V gene: TRBV7-2
clone size: NA
D gene: NA
J gene: TRBJ2-1

CDR3 protein: CASSTSIGNTIYF
CDR3 DNA: TGTGCCAGCAGCACATCCATCGGAAACACCATATATTTT
V gene: TRBV6-5
clone size: NA
D gene: NA
J gene: TRBJ1-3

CDR3 protein: CASSPQGGTGELFF
CDR3 DNA: TGTGCCAGCAGTCCTCAGGGGGGCACCGGGGAGCTGTTTTTT
V gene: TRBV27
clone size: NA
D gene: NA
J gene: TRBJ2-2

CDR3 protein: CASSLSPPTGGETQYF
CDR3 DNA: TGTGCCAGCAGCTTGTCCCCCCCGACAGGCGGAGAGACCCAGTACTTC
V gene: TRBV7-6
clone size: NA
D gene: NA
J gene: TRBJ2-5

CDR3 protein: CASSRMLDRGGTEAFF
CDR3 DNA: TGTGCCAGCAGCCGTATGCTAGACAGGGGTGGAACTGAAGCTTTCTTT
V gene: TRBV3-1/TRBV3-2
clone size: few
D gene: TRBD1
J gene: TRBJ1-1

CDR3 protein: CASSLQPGQGQFF
CDR3 DNA: TGTGCCAGCAGCTTGCAACCGGGACAGGGTCAGTTCTTC
V gene: TRBV7-9
clone size: once
D gene: TRBD1
J gene: TRBJ2-1

CDR3 protein: CASSVREGRNQPQHF
CDR3 DNA: TGTGCCAGCAGTGTCAGGGAGGGACGGAATCAGCCCCAGCATTTT
V gene: TRBV28
clone size: NA
D gene: NA
J gene: TRBJ1-5

CDR3 protein: CASSQEVSGAGTETQYF
CDR3 DNA: TGTGCCAGCAGCCAAGAAGTTTCGGGAGCGGGTACGGAGACCCAGTACTTC
V gene: TRBV4-2
clone size: NA
D gene: NA
J gene: TRBJ2-5

CDR3 protein: CASSYSSQGYEQYF
CDR3 DNA: TGTGCCAGCAGTTACTCGTCTCAGGGCTACGAGCAGTACTTC
V gene: TRBV6-5
clone size: NA
D gene: NA
J gene: TRBJ2-7

CDR3 protein: CSAATSGVDTQYF
CDR3 DNA: TGCAGCGCCGCGACTAGCGGGGTGGATACGCAGTATTTT
V gene: TRBV29-1
clone size: once
D gene: TRBD2
J gene: TRBJ2-3

CDR3 protein: CSASGASGLNEQFF
CDR3 DNA: TGCAGTGCTAGTGGCGCTAGCGGGTTGAATGAGCAGTTCTTC
V gene: TRBV20-1
clone size: NA
D gene: TRBD2
J gene: TRBJ2-1

CDR3 protein: CASSRNRGEENQPQHF
CDR3 DNA: TGTGCCAGTAGCCGTAACCGGGGGGAGGAGAATCAGCCCCAGCATTTT
V gene: TRBV19
clone size: NA
D gene: NA
J gene: TRBJ1-5

CDR3 protein: CASSEGRGGQPQHF
CDR3 DNA: TGTGCCAGCAGTGAAGGGCGGGGAGGTCAGCCCCAGCATTTT
V gene: TRBV6-1
clone size: NA
D gene: NA
J gene: TRBJ1-5

CDR3 protein: CASSLHRPGSSSGANVLTF
CDR3 DNA: TGTGCCAGCAGTTTACACCGTCCGGGATCGAGCTCTGGGGCCAACGTCCTGACTTTC
V gene: TRBV27
clone size: NA
D gene: NA
J gene: TRBJ2-6

CDR3 protein: CASSLEGQGHSPLHF
CDR3 DNA: TGCGCCAGCAGCTTGGAGGGACAGGGACATTCACCCCTCCACTTT
V gene: TRBV5-1
clone size: NA
D gene: TRBD1
J gene: TRBJ1-6

CDR3 protein: CASSPEGAGGRTQYF
CDR3 DNA: TGTGCCAGCAGCCCAGAGGGGGCGGGGGGTAGGACCCAGTACTTC
V gene: TRBV3-1/TRBV3-2
clone size: NA
D gene: NA
J gene: TRBJ2-5

CDR3 protein: CASREDSSVSPLHF
CDR3 DNA: TGCGCCAGCAGGGAGGACAGTTCGGTCTCACCCCTCCACTTT
V gene: TRBV10-2
clone size: NA
D gene: NA
J gene: TRBJ1-6

CDR3 protein: CASTGFDYGYTF
CDR3 DNA: TGTGCCAGCACGGGGTTCGACTATGGCTACACCTTC
V gene: TRBV28
clone size: few
D gene: NA
J gene: TRBJ1-2

CDR3 protein: CASSLGQRGTYEQYF
CDR3 DNA: TGTGCCAGCAGCTTGGGGCAGAGGGGGACCTACGAGCAGTACTTC
V gene: TRBV5-5
clone size: NA
D gene: NA
J gene: TRBJ2-7

CDR3 protein: CASSLPGLAGAGNEQFF
CDR3 DNA: TGCGCCAGCAGCCTCCCGGGACTAGCGGGAGCGGGAAATGAGCAGTTCTTC
V gene: TRBV5-1
clone size: NA
D gene: TRBD2
J gene: TRBJ2-1

CDR3 protein: CASSRERGTSETQYF
CDR3 DNA: TGTGCCAGCTCCCGGGAGCGGGGAACCTCCGAGACCCAGTACTTC
V gene: TRBV5-4
clone size: NA
D gene: TRBD2
J gene: TRBJ2-5

CDR3 protein: CASSLDYAVYEQYF
CDR3 DNA: TGTGCCAGCAGCTTAGACTACGCGGTCTACGAGCAGTACTTC
V gene: TRBV7-2
clone size: NA
D gene: NA
J gene: TRBJ2-7

CDR3 protein: CASSQVVLNTEAFF
CDR3 DNA: TGTGCCAGCAGCCAAGTAGTCCTGAACACTGAAGCTTTCTTT
V gene: TRBV14
clone size: once
D gene: NA
J gene: TRBJ1-1

CDR3 protein: CASSISHTRNYGYTF
CDR3 DNA: TGTGCCAGTAGTATCTCGCATACGAGAAACTATGGCTACACCTTC
V gene: TRBV19
clone size: NA
D gene: NA
J gene: TRBJ1-2

CDR3 protein: CASRQTGTGSTEAFF
CDR3 DNA: TGCGCCAGCAGACAAACCGGGACAGGGTCCACTGAAGCTTTCTTT
V gene: TRBV10-2
clone size: NA
D gene: TRBD1
J gene: TRBJ1-1

CDR3 protein: CASSYGLSGQHSPLHF
CDR3 DNA: TGTGCCAGCAGTTACGGTCTCTCGGGACAGCATTCACCCCTCCACTTT
V gene: TRBV6-5
clone size: NA
D gene: TRBD1
J gene: TRBJ1-6

CDR3 protein: CASSLLAGYEQYF
CDR3 DNA: TGTGCCAGCAGCCTACTAGCGGGGTACGAGCAGTACTTC
V gene: TRBV3-1/TRBV3-2
clone size: NA
D gene: TRBD2
J gene: TRBJ2-7

CDR3 protein: CATSRIQTVENGAFF
CDR3 DNA: TGTGCCACCAGCAGAATCCAGACTGTGGAGAATGGAGCTTTCTTT
V gene: TRBV15
clone size: NA
D gene: NA
J gene: TRBJ1-1